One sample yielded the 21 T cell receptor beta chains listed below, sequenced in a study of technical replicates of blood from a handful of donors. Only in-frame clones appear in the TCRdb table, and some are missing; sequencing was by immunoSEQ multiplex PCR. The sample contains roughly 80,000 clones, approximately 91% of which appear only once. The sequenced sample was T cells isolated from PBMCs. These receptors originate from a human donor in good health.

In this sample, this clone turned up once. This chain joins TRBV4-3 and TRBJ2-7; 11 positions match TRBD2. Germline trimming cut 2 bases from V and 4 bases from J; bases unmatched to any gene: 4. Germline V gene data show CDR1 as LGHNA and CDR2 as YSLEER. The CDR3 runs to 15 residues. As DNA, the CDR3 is TGCGCCAGCAGCCAATATACTAGCGGGAGTTACGAGCAGTACTTC. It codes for CASSQYTSGSYEQYF.

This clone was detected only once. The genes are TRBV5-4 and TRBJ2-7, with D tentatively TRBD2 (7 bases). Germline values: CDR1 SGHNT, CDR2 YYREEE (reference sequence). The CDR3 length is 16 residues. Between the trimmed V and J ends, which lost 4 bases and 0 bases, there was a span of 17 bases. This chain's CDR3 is CASSPGGRASSYEQYF. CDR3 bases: TGTGCCAGCAGCCCCGGGGGGCGGGCGAGCTCCTACGAGCAGTACTTC.

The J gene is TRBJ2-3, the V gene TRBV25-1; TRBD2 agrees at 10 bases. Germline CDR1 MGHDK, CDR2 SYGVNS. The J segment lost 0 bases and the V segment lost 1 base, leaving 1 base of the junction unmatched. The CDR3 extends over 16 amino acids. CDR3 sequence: CASSEWTSGSTDTQYF. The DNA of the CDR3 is TGTGCCAGCAGTGAATGGACTAGCGGTAGCACAGATACGCAGTATTTT.

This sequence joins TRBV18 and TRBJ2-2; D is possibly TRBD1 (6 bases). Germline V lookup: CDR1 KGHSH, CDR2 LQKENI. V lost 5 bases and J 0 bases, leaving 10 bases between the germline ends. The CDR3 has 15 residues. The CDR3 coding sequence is TGTGCCAGCTCAGGGGACAAAGCGAACACCGGGGAGCTGTTTTTT. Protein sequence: CASSGDKANTGELFF.

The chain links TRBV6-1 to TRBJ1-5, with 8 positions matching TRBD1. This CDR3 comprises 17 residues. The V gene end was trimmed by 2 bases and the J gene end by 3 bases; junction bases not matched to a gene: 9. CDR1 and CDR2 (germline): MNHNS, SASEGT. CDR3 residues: CASSEPRTGMFNQPQHF. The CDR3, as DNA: TGTGCCAGCAGTGAACCGCGGACAGGGATGTTCAATCAGCCCCAGCATTTT.

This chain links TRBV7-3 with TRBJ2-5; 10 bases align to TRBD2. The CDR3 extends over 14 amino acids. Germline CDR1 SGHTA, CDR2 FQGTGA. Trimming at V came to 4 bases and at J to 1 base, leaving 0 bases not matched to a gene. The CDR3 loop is CASSSSGSQETQYF. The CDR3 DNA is TGTGCCAGCAGCTCTAGCGGGAGCCAAGAGACCCAGTACTTC.

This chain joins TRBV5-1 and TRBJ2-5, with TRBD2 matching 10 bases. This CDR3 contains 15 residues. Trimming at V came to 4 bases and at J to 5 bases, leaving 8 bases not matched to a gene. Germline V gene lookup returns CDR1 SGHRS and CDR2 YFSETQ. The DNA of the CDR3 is TGCGCCAGCAGCCCGGTCCTGACTAGCGGGGAGACCCAGTACTTC. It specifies CASSPVLTSGETQYF.

The CDR3 region has the DNA TGTGCCAGCAGCATGGGACTAGTCCCCTACGAGCAGTACTTC. Its translation: CASSMGLVPYEQYF. The V and J genes are TRBV7-9 and TRBJ2-7, with 8 bases lining up with TRBD2. The CDR3 totals 14 residues. After removal of 5 bases from V and 2 bases from J, the junction contained 5 bases not matched to a gene. CDR1 SEHNR and CDR2 FQNEAQ come from the germline V gene (reference sequence).

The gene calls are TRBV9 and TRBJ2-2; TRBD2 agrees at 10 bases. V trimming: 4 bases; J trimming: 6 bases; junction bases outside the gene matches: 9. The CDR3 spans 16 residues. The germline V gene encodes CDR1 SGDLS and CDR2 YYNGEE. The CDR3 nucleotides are TGTGCCAGCAGCCTTGGGACTAGCGCCTCCTCCGGGGAGCTGTTTTTT. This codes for CASSLGTSASSGELFF.

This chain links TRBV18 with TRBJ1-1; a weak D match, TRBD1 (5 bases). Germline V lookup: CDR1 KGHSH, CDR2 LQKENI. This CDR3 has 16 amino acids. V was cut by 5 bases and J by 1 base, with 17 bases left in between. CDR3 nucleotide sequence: TGTGCCAGCTCAGGAGCGGGAGGGGCTAGGAACACTGAAGCTTTCTTT. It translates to CASSGAGGARNTEAFF.

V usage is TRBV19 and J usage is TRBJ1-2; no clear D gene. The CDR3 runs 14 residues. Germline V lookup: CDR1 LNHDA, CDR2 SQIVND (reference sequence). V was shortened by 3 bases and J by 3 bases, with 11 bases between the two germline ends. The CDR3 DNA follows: TGTGCCAGTAGTATCAGGCGGGTTGACTATGGCTACACCTTC. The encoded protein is CASSIRRVDYGYTF.

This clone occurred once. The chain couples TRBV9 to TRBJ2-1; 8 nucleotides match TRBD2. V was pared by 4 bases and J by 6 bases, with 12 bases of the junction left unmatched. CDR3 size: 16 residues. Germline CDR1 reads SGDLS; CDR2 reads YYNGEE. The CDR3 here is CASSSDSGILSNEQFF. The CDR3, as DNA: TGTGCCAGCAGCTCCGATAGCGGGATACTCAGCAATGAGCAGTTCTTC. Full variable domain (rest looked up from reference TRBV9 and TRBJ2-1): DSGVTQTPKHLITATGQRVTLRCSPRSGDLSVYWYQQSLDQGLQFLIQYYNGEERAKGNILERFSAQQFPDLHSELNLSSLELGDSALYFCASSSDSGILSNEQFFGPGTRLTVL.

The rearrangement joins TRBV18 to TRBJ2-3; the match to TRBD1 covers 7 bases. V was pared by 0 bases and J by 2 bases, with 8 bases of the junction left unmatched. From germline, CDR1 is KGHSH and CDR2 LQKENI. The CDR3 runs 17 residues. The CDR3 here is CASSPPSGQLITDTQYF. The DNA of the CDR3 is TGTGCCAGCTCACCACCGTCGGGACAGCTTATCACAGATACGCAGTATTTT.

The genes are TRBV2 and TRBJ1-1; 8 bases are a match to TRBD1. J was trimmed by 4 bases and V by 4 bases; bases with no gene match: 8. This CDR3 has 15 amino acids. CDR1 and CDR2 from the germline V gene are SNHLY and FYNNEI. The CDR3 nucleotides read TGTGCCAGCAGTGTTCGCGGACAGGGAGGCACTGAAGCTTTCTTT. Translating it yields CASSVRGQGGTEAFF.

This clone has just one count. CDR3 amino acids: CASSQQDRNYGYTF. The CDR3 DNA sequence: TGTGCCAGCAGCCAACAGGACAGGAACTATGGCTACACCTTC. This chain uses TRBV7-9 with TRBJ1-2; TRBD1 matches at 7 bases. CDR3 length equals 14 residues. The V and J ends lost 5 bases and 2 bases, in that order; junction bases with no gene match: 5. Germline CDR1 and CDR2: SEHNR and FQNEAQ (reference sequence).

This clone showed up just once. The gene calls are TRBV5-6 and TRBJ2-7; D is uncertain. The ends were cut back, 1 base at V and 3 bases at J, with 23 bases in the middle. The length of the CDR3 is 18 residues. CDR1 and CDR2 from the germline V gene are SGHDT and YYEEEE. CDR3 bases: TGTGCCAGCAGCTTGTTCGTAACGACATCCCATGAGATCTACGAGCAGTACTTC. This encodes CASSLFVTTSHEIYEQYF.

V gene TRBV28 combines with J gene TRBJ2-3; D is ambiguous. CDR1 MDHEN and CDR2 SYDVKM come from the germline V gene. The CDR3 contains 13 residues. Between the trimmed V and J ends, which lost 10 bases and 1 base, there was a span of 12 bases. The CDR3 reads CAIGGPGTDTQYF. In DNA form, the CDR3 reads TGTGCCATCGGTGGGCCGGGCACAGATACGCAGTATTTT.

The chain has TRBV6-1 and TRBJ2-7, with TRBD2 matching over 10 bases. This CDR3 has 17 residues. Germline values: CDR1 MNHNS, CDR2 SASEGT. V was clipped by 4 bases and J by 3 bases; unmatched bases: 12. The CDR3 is CASSARGGASGSYEQYF. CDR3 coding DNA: TGTGCCAGCAGTGCCCGCGGGGGGGCTAGCGGGAGCTACGAGCAGTACTTC.

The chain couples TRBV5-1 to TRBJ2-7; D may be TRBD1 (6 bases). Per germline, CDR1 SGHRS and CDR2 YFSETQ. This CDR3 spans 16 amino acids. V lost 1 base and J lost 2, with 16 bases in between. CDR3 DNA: TGCGCCAGCAGCTTGATACAGGGAAGGTCCCCCTACGAGCAGTACTTC. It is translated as CASSLIQGRSPYEQYF. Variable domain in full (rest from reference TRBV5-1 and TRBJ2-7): KAGVTQTPRYLIKTRGQQVTLSCSPISGHRSVSWYQQTPGQGLQFLFEYFSETQRNKGNFPGRFSGRQFSNSRSEMNVSTLELGDSALYLCASSLIQGRSPYEQYFGPGTRLTVT.

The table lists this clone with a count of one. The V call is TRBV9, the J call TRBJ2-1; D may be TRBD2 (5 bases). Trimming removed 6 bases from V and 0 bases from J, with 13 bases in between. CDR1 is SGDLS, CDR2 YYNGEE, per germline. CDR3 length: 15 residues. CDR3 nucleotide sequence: TGTGCCAGCACCCCGAGGGAAGTCTCCTACAATGAGCAGTTCTTC. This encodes CASTPREVSYNEQFF.

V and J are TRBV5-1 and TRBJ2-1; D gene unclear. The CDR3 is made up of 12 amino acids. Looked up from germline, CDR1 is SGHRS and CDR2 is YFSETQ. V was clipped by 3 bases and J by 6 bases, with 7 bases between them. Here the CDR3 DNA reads TGCGCCAGCAGCTCCGAGTCCAATGAGCAGTTCTTC. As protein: CASSSESNEQFF.